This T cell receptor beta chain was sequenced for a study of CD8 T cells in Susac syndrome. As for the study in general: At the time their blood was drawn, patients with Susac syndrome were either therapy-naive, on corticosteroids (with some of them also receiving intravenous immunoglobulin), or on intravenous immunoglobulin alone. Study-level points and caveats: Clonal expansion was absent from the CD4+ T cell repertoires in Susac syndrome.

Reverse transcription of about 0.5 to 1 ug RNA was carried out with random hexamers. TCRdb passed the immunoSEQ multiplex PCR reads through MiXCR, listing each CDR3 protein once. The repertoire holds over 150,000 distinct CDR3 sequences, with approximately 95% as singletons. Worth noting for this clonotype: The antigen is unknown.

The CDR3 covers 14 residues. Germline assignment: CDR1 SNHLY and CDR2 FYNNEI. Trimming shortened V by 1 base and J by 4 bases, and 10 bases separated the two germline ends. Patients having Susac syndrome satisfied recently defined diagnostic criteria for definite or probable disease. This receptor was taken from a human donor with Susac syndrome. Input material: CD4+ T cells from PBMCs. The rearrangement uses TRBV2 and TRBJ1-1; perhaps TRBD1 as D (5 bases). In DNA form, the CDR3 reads TGTGCCAGCAGTGAAGTTGGGGGACCCACTGAAGCTTTCTTT. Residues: CASSEVGGPTEAFF.